This T cell receptor beta chain was sequenced in a study of T-cell memory formation after mild COVID-19. About the study: The two donors had largely donor-specific TCR clusters.

This clonotype was observed a few times. The antigen is undetermined. Study results and caveats: Contracting clones, day 15 to 85, had balanced CD4/CD8, and later expanders favored CD4+.

Constant-segment primers were used for 5'RACE, and the resulting TCR alpha and TCR beta cDNA libraries carried sample barcodes and UMIs. Via MiXCR, TCRdb re-called the 5' RACE reads, giving one row per CDR3 protein. The data hold roughly 89,000 distinct CDR3 sequences, with over 13% observed a single time. The CDR3 covers 12 residues. V was trimmed by 5 bases and J by 11 bases, leaving 15 bases between them. This sequence was found in a man between 18 and 35 years old who had mild COVID-19 (a few samples of this study predate the infection). Cell type and time point are not known. The sample taken for sequencing was PBMCs or a T cell subset sorted from them (not recorded which). The rearrangement links TRBV12-3 or TRBV12-4 to TRBJ1-1; D unresolved. CDR3 region: CASSTNWNDAFF. The CDR3 DNA follows: TGTGCCAGCAGTACCAACTGGAATGATGCTTTCTTT.